This entry lists 26 T cell receptor beta chains sequenced from one sample in a study of T cell responses to AZD1222 COVID-19 vaccine. This table comes from immunoSEQ multiplex PCR, and its TCRdb copy is limited to in-frame clones, with some not included. This sample has more than 100,000 clones, with around nine tenths found just once. Sequencing was performed on peripheral blood, taken on day 0 of AZD1222 vaccination. The receptors derive from an adult in good health.

V gene TRBV5-4 combines with J gene TRBJ2-3, with D unclear. Germline CDR1 is SGHNT and CDR2 is YYREEE (reference sequence). This CDR3 is built from 12 residues. The V end was cut by 2 bases, the J end by 4 bases, with 5 bases between. The CDR3 region has the DNA TGTGCCAGCAGCTTTCGTCCAGATACGCAGTATTTT. Amino acid sequence: CASSFRPDTQYF.

The genes are TRBV6-4 and TRBJ2-3; 16 bases fit TRBD2. This CDR3 contains 16 residues. Germline CDR1 and CDR2: MRHNA and SNTAGT. J lost 4 bases, V lost 3 bases, and 1 base had no gene match. The CDR3 sequence: CASSEGLAGGPDTQYF. The CDR3 coding sequence is TGTGCCAGCAGTGAGGGACTAGCGGGGGGGCCAGATACGCAGTATTTT.

The chain recombines TRBV5-4 with TRBJ1-1; TRBD1 matches at 7 bases. Germline V CDR1 and CDR2: SGHNT, YYREEE (reference sequence). The CDR3 consists of 14 residues. The V and J ends lost 4 bases and 4 bases, in that order; junction bases with no gene match: 7. In DNA form, the CDR3 reads TGTGCCAGCAGCCCGCCGACAGGGACCACTGAAGCTTTCTTT. Translated: CASSPPTGTTEAFF.

The V and J genes are TRBV14 and TRBJ2-7; 11 bases are shared with TRBD1. The trim removed 2 bases at V and 3 bases at J, leaving 3 bases unmatched. The CDR3 has 15 amino acids. Germline values: CDR1 SGHDN, CDR2 FVKESK. The CDR3: CASSQTGTGGYEQYF. The CDR3 bases are TGTGCCAGCAGCCAAACCGGGACAGGGGGCTACGAGCAGTACTTC.

This clone was recorded only once. The rearrangement links TRBV10-3 to TRBJ2-2; D might be TRBD1 or TRBD2, each matching 6 bases. Germline V gives CDR1 ENHRY, CDR2 SYGVKD. The V end was cut by 11 bases, the J end by 1 base, with 17 bases between. This CDR3 contains 15 residues. In DNA, the CDR3 is TGTGCCGGGGGGCCACTAGCTGAGAACACCGGGGAGCTGTTTTTT. Amino acids: CAGGPLAENTGELFF.

The chain joins TRBV4-2 to TRBJ2-1, with TRBD2 matching over 11 bases. The V segment lost 3 bases and the J segment 6 bases; nucleotides outside the gene matches: 4. The CDR3 is 15 residues long. Germline CDR1 is LGHNA and CDR2 is YNFKEQ. CDR3 in DNA: TGTGCCAGCAGCCATCCTAGCGGGAGGTTCAATGAGCAGTTCTTC. Residues: CASSHPSGRFNEQFF.

The V and J genes are TRBV5-4 and TRBJ2-3; 8 bases are shared with TRBD2. The ends lost 4 bases at V and 2 bases at J; junction bases unmatched: 12. The germline CDR1 and CDR2 sequences are SGHNT and YYREEE (reference sequence). CDR3 length: 17 residues. For the CDR3, the DNA is TGTGCCAGCAGCCCACCGAGGATAGCGGGAAACACAGATACGCAGTATTTT. This sequence encodes CASSPPRIAGNTDTQYF. The full variable domain, its missing parts supplied by reference TRBV5-4 and TRBJ2-3, is ETGVTQSPTHLIKTRGQQVTLRCSSQSGHNTVSWYQQALGQGPQFIFQYYREEENGRGNFPPRFSGLQFPNYSSELNVNALELDDSALYLCASSPPRIAGNTDTQYFGPGTRLTVL.

The V gene is TRBV15, the J gene TRBJ1-1; D uncertain. CDR1 is LNHNV and CDR2 is YYDKDF in the germline V gene (reference sequence). V was cut by 1 base and J by 4 bases, with 10 bases left in between. The CDR3 runs to 14 residues. As DNA, the CDR3 is TGTGCCACCAGCAGAGTTCAGTGGGGCACTGAAGCTTTCTTT. Translation gives CATSRVQWGTEAFF.

The chain couples TRBV7-3 to TRBJ1-2; TRBD1 might be the D (5 bases). The germline V gene encodes CDR1 SGHTA and CDR2 FQGTGA. Deletions cut 3 bases from V and 1 base from J, with 6 bases between. The CDR3 length is 13 residues. The CDR3 region is CASSFDSNYGYTF. The DNA for the CDR3 is TGTGCCAGCAGCTTCGACAGTAACTATGGCTACACCTTC.

The rearrangement joins TRBV14 to TRBJ2-7; perhaps TRBD1 as D (6 bases). The CDR3 has 15 residues. Trimming cost V 2 bases and J 0 bases, with 11 bases left between them. Looked up from germline, CDR1 is SGHDN and CDR2 is FVKESK. Here the CDR3 reads CASSQKWDTSYEQYF. The DNA for the CDR3 is TGTGCCAGCAGCCAAAAATGGGACACCTCCTACGAGCAGTACTTC.

DNA for the CDR3: TGTGCCAGCAGCGGTAGGGGGGGCGGGCTCTACGAGCAGTACTTC. Translating gives CASSGRGGGLYEQYF. The chain uses TRBV7-6 and TRBJ2-7; possible D gene TRBD2, 7 bases. V was trimmed by 5 bases and J by 3 bases, leaving 17 bases between them. The CDR3 is 15 amino acids. From germline, CDR1 is SGHVS and CDR2 FNYEAQ.

The V gene is TRBV3-1 (or the pseudogene TRBV3-2), the J gene TRBJ2-1; a possible D gene is TRBD1 (5 bases). V lost 3 bases and J 7 bases, leaving 13 bases between the germline ends. This CDR3 is built from 14 residues. The germline gives CDR1 LGHDT, CDR2 YNNKEL (reference sequence). The CDR3 nucleotides are TGTGCCAGCAGCCAGGTGGGGCTGGGAAATGAGCAGTTCTTC. Translating it yields CASSQVGLGNEQFF.

This chain joins TRBV9 and TRBJ1-2; 8 bases align to TRBD1. The CDR3 runs 15 residues. V was pared by 3 bases and J by 4 bases, with 8 bases of the junction left unmatched. The germline V gene encodes CDR1 SGDLS and CDR2 YYNGEE. The CDR3 coding sequence is TGTGCCAGCAGCGATGGGACAGGCGATACCTATGGCTACACCTTC. Amino acid sequence: CASSDGTGDTYGYTF. The whole variable domain, filled in from reference TRBV9 and TRBJ1-2, reads DSGVTQTPKHLITATGQRVTLRCSPRSGDLSVYWYQQSLDQGLQFLIQYYNGEERAKGNILERFSAQQFPDLHSELNLSSLELGDSALYFCASSDGTGDTYGYTFGSGTRLTVV.

The V and J genes are TRBV13 and TRBJ2-7; 9 nucleotides line up with TRBD2. Germline loops: CDR1 PRHDT, CDR2 FYEKMQ (reference sequence). The CDR3 consists of 16 residues. V lost 0 bases, J lost 4 bases, and 7 bases stayed unmatched. The CDR3 DNA sequence: TGTGCCAGCAGCTTAGGAAGTAGCGGGAGAGGGTACGAGCAGTACTTC. It translates to CASSLGSSGRGYEQYF. The whole variable domain, filled in from reference TRBV13 and TRBJ2-7, reads AAGVIQSPRHLIKEKRETATLKCYPIPRHDTVYWYQQGPGQDPQFLISFYEKMQSDKGSIPDRFSAQQFSDYHSELNMSSLELGDSALYFCASSLGSSGRGYEQYFGPGTRLTVT.

A few counts support this clone. The J gene is TRBJ1-5, the V gene TRBV28; D call uncertain. This CDR3 contains 15 residues. Trimming took 8 bases from V and 3 from J, leaving 17 bases between them. The germline CDR1 and CDR2 sequences are MDHEN and SYDVKM. This chain's CDR3 is CASRIGSANNQPQHF. DNA of the CDR3: TGTGCCAGCCGGATAGGGTCAGCGAACAATCAGCCCCAGCATTTT. Based on the CDR3 plus reference TRBV28 and TRBJ1-5, the full variable domain is DVKVTQSSRYLVKRTGEKVFLECVQDMDHENMFWYRQDPGLGLRLIYFSYDVKMKEKGDIPEGYSVSREKKERFSLILESASTNQTSMYLCASRIGSANNQPQHFGDGTRLSIL.

The V gene is TRBV24-1, the J gene TRBJ1-2, with 8 bases lining up with TRBD1. J gave up 3 bases and V 3 bases, and 2 bases lay outside the gene matches. Germline CDR1 KGHDR, CDR2 SFDVKD. CDR3 length equals 14 residues. This chain's CDR3 is CATSDPGQDYGYTF. The CDR3 DNA follows: TGTGCCACCAGTGATCCGGGACAGGACTATGGCTACACCTTC.

This chain links TRBV29-1 with TRBJ1-2, with D perhaps TRBD1 (6 bases). CDR1 is SQVTM and CDR2 is ANQGSEA in the germline V gene. The CDR3 is made up of 13 amino acids. The V gene lost 5 bases and the J gene lost 4 bases, with 14 bases spanning the gap. In DNA, the CDR3 is TGCAGCGTTACTTGGAAAGGGGGCTATGGCTACACCTTC. This encodes CSVTWKGGYGYTF. Full variable domain (remainder filled in from reference TRBV29-1 and TRBJ1-2): SAVISQKPSRDICQRGTSLTIQCQVDSQVTMMFWYRQQPGQSLTLIATANQGSEATYESGFVIDKFPISRPNLTFSTLTVSNMSPEDSSIYLCSVTWKGGYGYTFGSGTRLTVV.

The rearrangement links TRBV2 to TRBJ2-3; perhaps TRBD1 as D (5 bases). The CDR3 covers 16 residues. Trimming took off 8 bases at V and 0 bases at J, with 18 bases between the two ends. Germline-derived CDR1 and CDR2 are SNHLY and FYNNEI. This chain's CDR3 is CASQGLTGVSTDTQYF. The CDR3 bases are TGTGCCAGCCAGGGCCTTACTGGGGTTAGCACAGATACGCAGTATTTT. The whole variable domain, filled in from reference TRBV2 and TRBJ2-3, reads EPEVTQTPSHQVTQMGQEVILRCVPISNHLYFYWYRQILGQKVEFLVSFYNNEISEKSEIFDDQFSVERPDGSNFTLKIRSTKLEDSAMYFCASQGLTGVSTDTQYFGPGTRLTVL.

The V gene is TRBV11-3, the J gene TRBJ2-1; tentatively, D is TRBD1 or TRBD2 (5 bases each). Germline loops: CDR1 SGHNT, CDR2 YENEEA. Trimming removed 3 bases at V and 6 bases at J, with 12 bases between. The CDR3 is 14 amino acids. This CDR3 reads CASSLGVKANEQFF. For the CDR3, the DNA is TGTGCCAGCAGCTTGGGGGTTAAGGCCAATGAGCAGTTCTTC.

The chain carries TRBV11-2 and TRBJ2-7, with 12 nucleotides matching TRBD1. There are 17 residues in the CDR3. The V and J ends lost 4 bases and 7 bases, in that order; junction bases with no gene match: 14. Germline values: CDR1 SGHAT, CDR2 FQNNGV. In nucleotides, the CDR3 is TGTGCCAGCAGCTCTCCCTTCCGGGACAGGGGGCGAGGGGAGCAGTACTTC. It yields the protein CASSSPFRDRGRGEQYF.

This sequence joins TRBV4-3 and TRBJ1-1, with D uncertain. CDR3 length equals 16 residues. Deletions cut 1 base from V and 1 base from J, with 13 bases between. Germline values: CDR1 LGHNA, CDR2 YSLEER. The CDR3 DNA is TGCGCCAGCAGCCAAGCCCTGGTCTCGGCGAACACTGAAGCTTTCTTT. Protein product: CASSQALVSANTEAFF.

This chain joins TRBV19 and TRBJ1-6; D is undetermined. Trimming took 5 bases from V and 6 from J, leaving 11 bases between them. This CDR3 spans 14 amino acids. The germline CDR1 and CDR2 sequences are LNHDA and SQIVND (reference sequence). In DNA, the CDR3 is TGTGCCAGTAGTTACGCTCAGAGTAATTCACCCCTCCACTTT. Translation gives CASSYAQSNSPLHF.

V usage is TRBV9 and J usage is TRBJ2-2; TRBD1 might be the D (5 bases). V dropped 4 bases and J dropped 3 bases, with 13 bases sitting between them. The CDR3 covers 15 residues. Germline CDR1 reads SGDLS; CDR2 reads YYNGEE. CDR3 DNA sequence: TGTGCCAGCAGCCCCAGTATAGGGGACACCGGGGAGCTGTTTTTT. Translated, it gives CASSPSIGDTGELFF.

This clone was counted once. V is TRBV11-3 and J is TRBJ2-1; D not certain. The germline V gene encodes CDR1 SGHNT and CDR2 YENEEA. The CDR3 length is 15 residues. V lost 5 bases, J lost 1 base, and 12 bases lay in between. The CDR3 spells CASSRGGVSYNEQFF. The DNA for the CDR3 is TGTGCCAGCAGCAGAGGTGGGGTTTCCTACAATGAGCAGTTCTTC.

The V gene is TRBV25-1, the J gene TRBJ1-4; no clear D gene. The CDR3 length is 14 residues. With 8 bases removed from V and 3 bases from J, the gap between germline ends came to 13 bases. Germline assignment: CDR1 MGHDK and CDR2 SYGVNS. CDR3 protein: CASPDFPSNEKLFF. The CDR3 DNA reads as TGTGCCAGCCCTGACTTCCCCTCTAATGAAAAACTGTTTTTT.

This sequence joins TRBV7-2 and TRBJ1-2; 9 bases map to TRBD1. Unmatched junction bases numbered 12, after V lost 3 bases and J lost 4 bases. This CDR3 spans 17 amino acids. Per the germline V gene, CDR1 is SGHTA and CDR2 is FQGNSA. The CDR3: CASSFPRTGVGIYGYTF. CDR3 nucleotides: TGTGCCAGCAGCTTTCCGCGGACAGGGGTGGGGATCTATGGCTACACCTTC. Supplemented by reference TRBV7-2 and TRBJ1-2, the full variable domain reads GAGVSQSPSNKVTEKGKDVELRCDPISGHTALYWYRQSLGQGLEFLIYFQGNSAPDKSGLPSDRFSAERTGGSVSTLTIQRTQQEDSAVYLCASSFPRTGVGIYGYTFGSGTRLTVV.